This TCR beta chain was recorded in a study of CD8 T cells in Susac syndrome. At the level of the study: Of the sequenced Susac syndrome patients, more than 5 had active disease and roughly eight were in remission. Treatment status at blood draw for the Susac syndrome patients was therapy-naive, corticosteroids, or intravenous immunoglobulin alone. Study findings and constraints: The TCR sequencing and HLA analysis in the study involved a relatively small number of individuals, as the study acknowledged.

The table lists this clonotype with a count of one. The antigen remains undetermined. An input of about 0.5 to 1 ug of RNA was subjected to reverse transcription using random hexamers. TCRdb reprocessed the immunoSEQ multiplex PCR reads with MiXCR, giving one entry per CDR3 protein. The sample carries 200,000 or so distinct CDR3 sequences, just under 95% recorded once. V lost 1 base to trimming and J lost 4 bases; unmatched junction nucleotides: 6. This CDR3 has 15 amino acids. CDR1 and CDR2 (germline): LNHNV, YYDKDF (reference sequence). This chain links TRBV15 with TRBJ2-7; 8 bases map to TRBD2. The sample consisted of CD8+ T cells from PBMCs. This clonotype originated in a human donor with Susac syndrome. CDR3 amino acids: CATSRAGGAGYEQYF. CDR3 nucleotide sequence: TGTGCCACCAGCAGAGCCGGGGGGGCCGGATACGAGCAGTACTTC.